These 30 T cell receptor beta chains were sequenced from one sample in a study of blood T cell repertoires in COVID-19. TCRdb's table, derived via immunoSEQ multiplex PCR, lists solely in-frame clones and lacks some. The table records around 250,000 clones, approximately 83% of them present only once. Sequences were obtained from peripheral blood. These receptors all stem from a man over 45 with active or convalescent COVID-19.

The chain couples TRBV6-5 to TRBJ2-7; the match to TRBD1 covers 8 bases. The J segment lost 2 bases and the V segment lost 5 bases, leaving 8 bases of the junction unmatched. CDR1 is MNHEY and CDR2 is SVGAGI in the germline V gene. There are 15 residues in the CDR3. The CDR3 DNA follows: TGTGCCAGCAGTATAGCCGGGACAGGCACCTACGAGCAGTACTTC. Its translation: CASSIAGTGTYEQYF.

The J gene is TRBJ1-1, the V gene TRBV27; the D gene is possibly TRBD1 (6 bases). With 2 bases removed from V and 5 bases from J, the gap between germline ends came to 12 bases. This CDR3 spans 14 amino acids. Per the germline V gene, CDR1 is MNHEY and CDR2 is SMNVEV (reference sequence). CDR3 bases: TGTGCCAGCAGTTTAGGGGGGGCGCGAACTGAAGCTTTCTTT. It translates to CASSLGGARTEAFF.

The genes are TRBV5-1 and TRBJ2-1; 13 nucleotides agree with TRBD2. CDR1 is SGHRS, CDR2 YFSETQ, per germline. With V trimmed by 4 bases and J by 7 bases, 11 bases remained unmatched. The CDR3 consists of 17 residues. The CDR3 DNA sequence: TGCGCCAGCAGCCCAAACCTGGGACTAGCGGGGAGTAATGAGCAGTTCTTC. Translating gives CASSPNLGLAGSNEQFF.

V is TRBV4-1 and J is TRBJ2-3; 7 positions agree with TRBD1. This CDR3 region has 15 residues. Per germline, CDR1 MGHRA and CDR2 YSYEKL. V dropped 4 bases and J dropped 4; count of bases not matched to a gene: 8. CDR3 loop: CASSPIGTGADTQYF. The CDR3 DNA reads as TGCGCCAGCAGCCCAATCGGTACAGGGGCAGATACGCAGTATTTT.

The CDR3 bases are TGTGCCAGCAGCCCCACGGACAGGGTCTACGAGCAGTACTTC. This sequence encodes CASSPTDRVYEQYF. The chain employs TRBV2 and TRBJ2-7; TRBD1 matches 8 bases. Germline CDR1 reads SNHLY; CDR2 reads FYNNEI. This CDR3 region has 14 residues. With V trimmed by 6 bases and J by 3 bases, 7 bases remained unmatched.

This clone was counted a few times. The chain employs TRBV6-5 and TRBJ1-2, with a weak D call TRBD1 (5 bases). V lost 8 bases, J lost 8 bases, and 12 bases lay in between. The germline CDR1 and CDR2 sequences are MNHEY and SVGAGI. The CDR3 length is 11 residues. The CDR3 DNA reads as TGTGCCAGCGGGGCGAGTCTCGGCTACACCTTC. It specifies CASGASLGYTF.

As regards this clone: The junction differs from germline at one of its ends, possibly a read error. J is TRBJ1-2 and V is TRBV5-6; 7 nucleotides match TRBD1. The CDR3 covers 12 residues. The V gene's germline CDR1 is SGHDT and CDR2 YYEEEE. The CDR3 here is CASSYRQGFGIF. The CDR3 nucleotides are TGTGCCAGCAGCTATCGACAGGGATTTGGCATCTTC.

The V and J genes are TRBV14 and TRBJ1-1; 8 bases line up with TRBD1. Germline trimming cut 6 bases from V and 2 bases from J; bases unmatched to any gene: 8. This CDR3 comprises 15 residues. Germline V CDR1 and CDR2: SGHDN, FVKESK. The CDR3 region is CASSRRTGINTEAFF. The CDR3 DNA sequence: TGTGCCAGCAGTCGTCGGACAGGGATTAACACTGAAGCTTTCTTT.

The chain uses TRBV6-2 or TRBV6-3 and TRBJ2-7, with a tentative D call TRBD1 (5 bases). In germline, CDR1 is MNHEY, CDR2 SVGEGT. Between the trimmed V and J ends, which lost 0 bases and 2 bases, there was a span of 11 bases. This CDR3 comprises 15 residues. The CDR3 here is CASSYSRGLPYEQYF. DNA for the CDR3: TGTGCCAGCAGTTACTCTAGGGGCTTACCCTACGAGCAGTACTTC.

V usage is TRBV7-2 and J usage is TRBJ2-3; D might be TRBD2 (5 bases). V dropped 1 base and J dropped 4 bases, with 12 bases sitting between them. Germline values: CDR1 SGHTA, CDR2 FQGNSA. The CDR3 runs to 15 residues. The chain's CDR3 is CASSLDLRVSDTQYF. CDR3 DNA: TGTGCCAGCAGCTTAGATCTGCGGGTCTCAGATACGCAGTATTTT.

The gene calls are TRBV6-1 and TRBJ2-1, with D tentatively TRBD2 (5 bases). The CDR3 is 12 amino acids. Germline V gene sequence: CDR1 MNHNS, CDR2 SASEGT. The V end lost 2 bases, the J end lost 7 bases, and 6 bases lay between the germline ends. The CDR3 loop reads CASSERGNEQFF. In DNA form, the CDR3 reads TGTGCCAGCAGTGAAAGAGGGAATGAGCAGTTCTTC.

This rearrangement joins TRBV28 to TRBJ1-2, with 7 bases that match TRBD1. Germline values: CDR1 MDHEN, CDR2 SYDVKM. The CDR3 has 14 amino acids. Trimming removed 5 bases from V and 4 bases from J; junction bases left unmatched: 7. The CDR3 bases are TGTGCCAGCAGTCGGACAGGTCTTTCCTATGGCTACACCTTC. This translates into CASSRTGLSYGYTF.

The chain carries TRBV7-8 and TRBJ1-6; no definite D call. Germline loops: CDR1 SGHVS, CDR2 FQNEAQ. V lost 4 bases to trimming and J lost 9 bases, with 22 bases between them. This CDR3 has 17 residues. Here the CDR3 DNA reads TGTGCCAGCAGCTCAAGCATCACAAGTGGTCGGGGTTCACCCCTCCACTTT. This translates into CASSSSITSGRGSPLHF. Variable domain in full (rest from reference TRBV7-8 and TRBJ1-6): GAGVSQSPRYKVAKRGQDVALRCDPISGHVSLFWYQQALGQGPEFLTYFQNEAQLDKSGLPSDRFFAERPEGSVSTLKIQRTQQEDSAVYLCASSSSITSGRGSPLHFGNGTRLTVT.

The chain employs TRBV5-5 and TRBJ1-2; D is perhaps TRBD1 (5 bases). The CDR3 sequence is 15 residues long. Germline V gene data show CDR1 as SGHKS and CDR2 as YYEKEE (reference sequence). V lost 5 bases to trimming and J lost 2 bases, with 16 bases between them. The CDR3 nucleotides are TGTGCCAGCAGTCTGGATGGGGCTGTGAACTATGGCTACACCTTC. This sequence encodes CASSLDGAVNYGYTF.

The chain uses TRBV5-4 and TRBJ2-1, with 10 positions matching TRBD1. J gave up 8 bases and V 3 bases, and 8 bases lay outside the gene matches. In germline, CDR1 is SGHNT, CDR2 YYREEE (reference sequence). The CDR3 loop spans 15 amino acids. The CDR3 is CASSSGTGADYEQFF. CDR3 coding DNA: TGTGCCAGCAGCTCCGGGACAGGGGCTGACTATGAGCAGTTCTTC.

The V call is TRBV6-2 or TRBV6-3, the J call TRBJ1-1; the D is unclear. The V end was cut by 6 bases, the J end by 8 bases, with 13 bases between. The CDR3 is 12 amino acids. CDR1 MNHEY and CDR2 SVGEGT come from the germline V gene. CDR3 DNA: TGTGCCAGCAGCCGGCTTTGGGCAGAAGCTTTCTTT. Its protein is CASSRLWAEAFF.

The chain employs TRBV9 and TRBJ2-5; 10 nucleotides agree with TRBD2. CDR3 length: 18 amino acids. J gave up 5 bases and V 0 bases, and 13 bases lay outside the gene matches. Germline loops: CDR1 SGDLS, CDR2 YYNGEE. The CDR3 DNA follows: TGTGCCAGCAGCGTAGGGCTAGCGGGGGCCACTAATTGGGAGACCCAGTACTTC. It specifies CASSVGLAGATNWETQYF.

The chain joins TRBV19 to TRBJ1-1; 9 bases match TRBD1. The CDR3 runs 15 residues. J lost 3 bases, V lost 5 bases, and 7 bases had no gene match. From germline, CDR1 is LNHDA and CDR2 SQIVND (reference sequence). The DNA for the CDR3 is TGTGCCAGTAGTTCCCAGACAGGGGGGGACACTGAAGCTTTCTTT. Amino acids: CASSSQTGGDTEAFF. The full variable domain, completed using reference TRBV19 and TRBJ1-1, is DGGITQSPKYLFRKEGQNVTLSCEQNLNHDAMYWYRQDPGQGLRLIYYSQIVNDFQKGDIAEGYSVSREKKESFPLTVTSAQKNPTAFYLCASSSQTGGDTEAFFGQGTRLTVV.

V gene TRBV21-1 combines with J gene TRBJ2-3; the table's D call of TRBD1 was not tested on the DNA. TRBV21-1 is listed as a pseudogene. The CDR3 has 15 residues. The CDR3 DNA sequence: TGTGCCACCATGACAGGGGGTGGTGGCACAGATACGCAGTATTTT. Its translation is CATMTGGGGTDTQYF.

The chain combines TRBV21-1 with TRBJ2-3; the tabulated D call, TRBD1, remains unverified against the DNA. TRBV21-1 has pseudogene status. CDR3 size: 20 residues. The CDR3 region has the DNA TGTGCCAGGATTAGACCGGGACAGGGCACGACGGGGGGCCGAACAGATACGCAGTATTTT. Translating it yields CARIRPGQGTTGGRTDTQYF.

The rearrangement uses TRBV19 and TRBJ1-1; 8 bases are a match to TRBD1. CDR1 is LNHDA and CDR2 is SQIVND in the germline V gene (reference sequence). The CDR3 extends over 13 amino acids. The V and J ends lost 7 bases and 6 bases, in that order; junction bases with no gene match: 7. CDR3 loop: CASTFGQGPEAFF. The CDR3 DNA sequence: TGTGCCAGTACCTTCGGACAGGGCCCTGAAGCTTTCTTT.

The chain uses TRBV7-2 and TRBJ1-1; D unclear. This CDR3 spans 13 amino acids. Germline lookup yields CDR1 SGHTA and CDR2 FQGNSA. V was cut by 6 bases and J by 3 bases, with 11 bases left in between. The CDR3 bases are TGTGCCAGCAGGTTCAGTGTTGACACTGAAGCTTTCTTT. Its translation: CASRFSVDTEAFF.

The chain uses TRBV15 and TRBJ1-1, with 8 bases aligning to TRBD1. V dropped 5 bases and J dropped 4; count of bases not matched to a gene: 6. Germline CDR1 is LNHNV and CDR2 is YYDKDF (reference sequence). There are 14 residues in the CDR3. The CDR3 region is CATSVDRGSTEAFF. CDR3 DNA: TGTGCCACCAGCGTCGACAGGGGTAGCACTGAAGCTTTCTTT.

V usage is TRBV5-1 and J usage is TRBJ2-1; perhaps TRBD2 as D (5 bases). The V and J ends lost 4 bases and 8 bases respectively, with 13 bases between them. Germline V lookup: CDR1 SGHRS, CDR2 YFSETQ. The CDR3 consists of 13 residues. The chain's CDR3 is CASSVRGSDEQFF. In DNA form, the CDR3 reads TGCGCCAGCAGCGTCCGGGGTTCGGATGAGCAGTTCTTC. The variable domain in full, completed from reference TRBV5-1 and TRBJ2-1, reads KAGVTQTPRYLIKTRGQQVTLSCSPISGHRSVSWYQQTPGQGLQFLFEYFSETQRNKGNFPGRFSGRQFSNSRSEMNVSTLELGDSALYLCASSVRGSDEQFFGPGTRLTVL.

The genes are TRBV6-5 and TRBJ2-7, with TRBD1 matching over 8 bases. Trimming at V came to 7 bases and at J to 7 bases, leaving 9 bases not matched to a gene. The germline gives CDR1 MNHEY, CDR2 SVGAGI. This CDR3 contains 13 residues. The CDR3 sequence: CASTPGGRDEQYF. CDR3 DNA sequence: TGTGCCAGCACTCCAGGGGGCCGGGATGAGCAGTACTTC.

The CDR3 is CASSQSYEQYF. In DNA, the CDR3 is TGTGCCAGCTCACAGAGCTACGAGCAGTACTTC. The chain combines TRBV18 with TRBJ2-7; D gene ambiguous. CDR1 and CDR2 (germline): KGHSH, LQKENI. The V end lost 4 bases, the J end lost 3 bases, and 4 bases lay between the germline ends. The CDR3 runs to 11 residues.

This chain joins TRBV7-8 and TRBJ1-2, with TRBD1 matching 8 bases. V gave up 0 bases and J gave up 8 bases; unmatched junction bases: 17. The germline gives CDR1 SGHVS, CDR2 FQNEAQ. The CDR3 has 18 residues. CDR3 DNA: TGTGCCAGCAGCTTAGCGCTTGGACGCGGACAGGGCCTTGTCGGCTACACCTTC. Residues: CASSLALGRGQGLVGYTF.

V gene TRBV6-5 combines with J gene TRBJ1-6, with D perhaps TRBD1 (5 bases). This CDR3 region has 13 residues. Trimming took off 6 bases at V and 5 bases at J, with 8 bases between the two ends. Germline CDR1 reads MNHEY; CDR2 reads SVGAGI. The CDR3 here is CASSRVNNSPLHF. The CDR3 DNA is TGTGCCAGCAGCAGGGTTAATAATTCACCCCTCCACTTT.

The chain carries TRBV5-1 and TRBJ2-5, with TRBD2 matching 8 bases. This CDR3 comprises 15 residues. The ends lost 5 bases at V and 1 base at J; junction bases unmatched: 7. CDR1 and CDR2 from the germline V gene are SGHRS and YFSETQ. The CDR3 coding sequence is TGCGCCAGCAGAGAAGCGGGGGCGGTCCAAGAGACCCAGTACTTC. This encodes CASREAGAVQETQYF.

The chain combines TRBV6-5 with TRBJ2-7; 10 bases map to TRBD1. CDR1 MNHEY and CDR2 SVGAGI come from the germline V gene. The CDR3 is made up of 14 amino acids. V was clipped by 5 bases and J by 5 bases; unmatched bases: 6. In DNA, the CDR3 is TGTGCCAGCAGTCCCGGGACAGGGGTACACGAGCAGTACTTC. It specifies CASSPGTGVHEQYF.